This T cell receptor beta chain was captured in a study of CD8 T cells in Susac syndrome. Random hexamers were used to reverse transcribe the RNA input (about 0.45 to 1 ug). TCRdb processed the immunoSEQ multiplex PCR reads anew with MiXCR; each CDR3 protein has one entry. The sample comprises approximately 80,000 distinct CDR3 sequences, approximately 94% of which are singletons, and about 0.5% rests with the top ten. The sample comprised CD8+ T cells from PBMCs. This receptor was taken from a human donor with Susac syndrome.

Here the CDR3 reads CASSSTPYNEQFF. CDR3 coding DNA: TGCGCCAGCAGCTCAACGCCCTACAATGAGCAGTTCTTC. The J gene is TRBJ2-1, the V gene TRBV4-1; D is ambiguous. Germline V lookup: CDR1 MGHRA, CDR2 YSYEKL. CDR3 length equals 13 residues. Trimming took off 5 bases at V and 2 bases at J, with 7 bases between the two ends.